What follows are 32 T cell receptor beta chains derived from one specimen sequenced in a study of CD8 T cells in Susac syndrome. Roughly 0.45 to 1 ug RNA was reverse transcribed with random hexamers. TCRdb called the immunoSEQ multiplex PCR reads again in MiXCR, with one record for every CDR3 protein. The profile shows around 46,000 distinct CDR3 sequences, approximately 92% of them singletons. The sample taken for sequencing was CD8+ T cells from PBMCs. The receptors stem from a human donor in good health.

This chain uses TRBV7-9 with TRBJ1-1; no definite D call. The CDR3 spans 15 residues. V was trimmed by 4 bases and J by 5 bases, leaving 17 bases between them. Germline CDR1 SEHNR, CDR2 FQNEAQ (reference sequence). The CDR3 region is CASSWPEPWVTEAFF. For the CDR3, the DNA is TGTGCCAGCAGCTGGCCCGAGCCCTGGGTGACTGAAGCTTTCTTT.

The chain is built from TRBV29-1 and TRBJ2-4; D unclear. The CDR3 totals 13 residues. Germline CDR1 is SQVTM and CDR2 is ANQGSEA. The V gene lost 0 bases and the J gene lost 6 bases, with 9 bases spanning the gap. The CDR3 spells CSVEDLDGNIQYF. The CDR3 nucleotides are TGCAGCGTTGAAGACTTAGACGGAAACATTCAGTACTTC.

The CDR3 nucleotides read TGTGCCAGCACCAAAGACAGGTCCTCCTACGAGCAGTACTTC. It translates to CASTKDRSSYEQYF. V and J are TRBV7-6 and TRBJ2-7; D possibly corresponds to TRBD1 (6 bases). CDR1 is SGHVS and CDR2 is FNYEAQ in the germline V gene. The CDR3 consists of 14 residues. Deletions cut 7 bases from V and 0 bases from J, with 13 bases between.

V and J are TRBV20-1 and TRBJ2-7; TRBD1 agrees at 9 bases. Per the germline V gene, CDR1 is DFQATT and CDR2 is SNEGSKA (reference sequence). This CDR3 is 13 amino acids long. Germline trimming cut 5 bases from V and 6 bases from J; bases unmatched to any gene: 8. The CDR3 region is CSAPGQGRAEQYF. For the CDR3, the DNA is TGCAGTGCTCCGGGACAGGGAAGAGCCGAGCAGTACTTC.

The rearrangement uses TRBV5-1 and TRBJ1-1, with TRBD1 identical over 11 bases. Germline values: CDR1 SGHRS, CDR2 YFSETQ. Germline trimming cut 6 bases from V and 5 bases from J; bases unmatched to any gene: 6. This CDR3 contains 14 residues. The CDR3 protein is CASMWTGGKTEAFF. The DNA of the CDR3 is TGCGCCAGCATGTGGACAGGGGGCAAGACTGAAGCTTTCTTT.

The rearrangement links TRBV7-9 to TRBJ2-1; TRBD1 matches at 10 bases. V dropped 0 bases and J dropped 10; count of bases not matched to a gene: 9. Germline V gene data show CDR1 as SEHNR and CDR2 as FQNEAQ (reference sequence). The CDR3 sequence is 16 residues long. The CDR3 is CASSLAAGQGIGEQFF. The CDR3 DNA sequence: TGTGCCAGCAGCTTAGCCGCGGGACAGGGGATTGGGGAGCAGTTCTTC.

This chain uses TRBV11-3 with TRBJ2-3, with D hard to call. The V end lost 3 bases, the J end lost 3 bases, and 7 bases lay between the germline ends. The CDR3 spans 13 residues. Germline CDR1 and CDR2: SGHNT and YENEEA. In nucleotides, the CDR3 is TGTGCCAGCAGCTTGGTCTTAACAGATACGCAGTATTTT. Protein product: CASSLVLTDTQYF.

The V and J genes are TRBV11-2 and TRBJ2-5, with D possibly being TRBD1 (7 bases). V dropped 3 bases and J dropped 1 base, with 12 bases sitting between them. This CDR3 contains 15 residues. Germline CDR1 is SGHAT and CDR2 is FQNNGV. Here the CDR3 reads CASSFARGVQETQYF. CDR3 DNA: TGTGCCAGCAGCTTCGCCAGGGGGGTCCAAGAGACCCAGTACTTC.

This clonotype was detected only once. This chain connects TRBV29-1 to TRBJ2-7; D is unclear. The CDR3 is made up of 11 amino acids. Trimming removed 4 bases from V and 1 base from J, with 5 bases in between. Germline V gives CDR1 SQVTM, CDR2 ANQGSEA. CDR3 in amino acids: CSVVTSYEQYF. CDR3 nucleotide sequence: TGCAGCGTTGTAACATCCTACGAGCAGTACTTC.

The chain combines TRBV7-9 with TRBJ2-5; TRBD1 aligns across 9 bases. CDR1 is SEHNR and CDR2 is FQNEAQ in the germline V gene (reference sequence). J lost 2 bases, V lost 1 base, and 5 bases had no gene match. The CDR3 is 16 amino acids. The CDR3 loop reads CASSLVDRGGQETQYF. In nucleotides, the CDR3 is TGTGCCAGCAGCTTAGTGGACAGGGGCGGACAAGAGACCCAGTACTTC.

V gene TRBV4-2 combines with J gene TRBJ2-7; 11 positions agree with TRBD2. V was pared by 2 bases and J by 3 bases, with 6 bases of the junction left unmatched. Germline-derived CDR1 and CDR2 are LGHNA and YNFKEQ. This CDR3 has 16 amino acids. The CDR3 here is CASSQIIGTSGYEQYF. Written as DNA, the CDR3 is TGTGCCAGCAGCCAAATAATCGGGACTAGCGGCTACGAGCAGTACTTC.

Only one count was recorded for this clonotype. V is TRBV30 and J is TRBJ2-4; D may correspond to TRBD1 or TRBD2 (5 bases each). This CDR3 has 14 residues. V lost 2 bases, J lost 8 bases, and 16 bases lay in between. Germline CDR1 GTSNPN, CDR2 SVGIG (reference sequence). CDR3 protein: CAWSPGRRGDIQYF. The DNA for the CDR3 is TGTGCCTGGAGTCCGGGACGCCGGGGAGACATTCAGTACTTC. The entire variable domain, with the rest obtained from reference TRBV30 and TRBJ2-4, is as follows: SQTIHQWPATLVQPVGSPLSLECTVEGTSNPNLYWYRQAAGRGLQLLFYSVGIGQISSEVPQNLSASRPQDRQFILSSKKLLLSDSGFYLCAWSPGRRGDIQYFGAGTRLSVL.

CDR3 sequence reads: CASSQDRTVNTYNEQFF. Here the CDR3 DNA reads TGCGCCAGCAGCCAAGATCGAACGGTGAATACCTACAATGAGCAGTTCTTC. The chain employs TRBV4-3 and TRBJ2-1; D not certain. V lost 0 bases to trimming and J lost 2 bases, with 14 bases between them. CDR1 and CDR2 (germline): LGHNA, YSLEER. The CDR3 runs to 17 residues.

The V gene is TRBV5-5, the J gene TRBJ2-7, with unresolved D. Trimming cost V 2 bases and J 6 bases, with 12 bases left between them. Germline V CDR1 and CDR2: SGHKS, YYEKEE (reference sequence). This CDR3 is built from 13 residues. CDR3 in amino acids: CASSFGQLGEQYF. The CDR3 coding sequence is TGTGCCAGCAGCTTTGGGCAGTTGGGCGAGCAGTACTTC.

CDR3 bases: TGCAGCTGGACAGGTGATCATGGCTACACCTTC. It is translated as CSWTGDHGYTF. The genes are TRBV20-1 and TRBJ1-2, with TRBD1 identical over 7 bases. This CDR3 spans 11 amino acids. Germline-derived CDR1 and CDR2 are DFQATT and SNEGSKA (reference sequence).

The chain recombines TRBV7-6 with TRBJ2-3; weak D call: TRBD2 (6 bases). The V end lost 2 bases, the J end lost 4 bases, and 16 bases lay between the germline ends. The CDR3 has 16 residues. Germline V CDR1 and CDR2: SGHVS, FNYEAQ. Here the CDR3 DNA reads TGTGCCAGCAGCTTAAGGGCTAGCGAAGGGGCAGATACGCAGTATTTT. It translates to CASSLRASEGADTQYF.

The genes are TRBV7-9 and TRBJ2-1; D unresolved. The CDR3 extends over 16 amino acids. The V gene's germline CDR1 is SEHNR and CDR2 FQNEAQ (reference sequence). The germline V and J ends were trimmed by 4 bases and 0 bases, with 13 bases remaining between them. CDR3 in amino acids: CASSSIRLSSYNEQFF. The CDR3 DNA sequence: TGTGCCAGCAGCTCTATCCGCCTCAGCTCCTACAATGAGCAGTTCTTC.

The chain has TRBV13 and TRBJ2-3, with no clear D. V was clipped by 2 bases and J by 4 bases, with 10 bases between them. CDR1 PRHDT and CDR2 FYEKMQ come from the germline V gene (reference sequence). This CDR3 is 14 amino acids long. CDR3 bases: TGTGCCAGCAGCTTAAGAGCTCCCTCAGATACGCAGTATTTT. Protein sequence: CASSLRAPSDTQYF.

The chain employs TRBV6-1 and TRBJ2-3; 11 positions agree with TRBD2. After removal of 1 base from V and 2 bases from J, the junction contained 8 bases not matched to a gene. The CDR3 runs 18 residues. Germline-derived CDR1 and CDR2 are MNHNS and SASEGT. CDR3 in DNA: TGTGCCAGCAGTGAAGACCCGTCTAGCGGGAGGCCCACAGATACGCAGTATTTT. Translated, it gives CASSEDPSSGRPTDTQYF.

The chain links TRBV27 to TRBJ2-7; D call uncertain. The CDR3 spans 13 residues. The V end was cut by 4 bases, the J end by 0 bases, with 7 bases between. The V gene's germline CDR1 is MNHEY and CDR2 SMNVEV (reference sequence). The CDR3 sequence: CASSSSFSYEQYF. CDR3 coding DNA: TGTGCCAGCAGTTCCTCCTTCTCCTACGAGCAGTACTTC.

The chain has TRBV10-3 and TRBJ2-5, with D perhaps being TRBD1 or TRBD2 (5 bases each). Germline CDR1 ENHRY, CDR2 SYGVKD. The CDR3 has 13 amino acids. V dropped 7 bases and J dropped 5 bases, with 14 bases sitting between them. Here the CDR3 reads CAIKGREYETQYF. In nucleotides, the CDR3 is TGTGCCATCAAGGGCAGGGAGTATGAGACCCAGTACTTC.

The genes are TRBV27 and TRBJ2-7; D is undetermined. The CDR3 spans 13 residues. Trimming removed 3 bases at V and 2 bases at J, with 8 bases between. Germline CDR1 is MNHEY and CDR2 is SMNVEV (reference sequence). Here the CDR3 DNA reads TGTGCCAGCAGTTTCTACAAGACCTACGAGCAGTACTTC. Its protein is CASSFYKTYEQYF.

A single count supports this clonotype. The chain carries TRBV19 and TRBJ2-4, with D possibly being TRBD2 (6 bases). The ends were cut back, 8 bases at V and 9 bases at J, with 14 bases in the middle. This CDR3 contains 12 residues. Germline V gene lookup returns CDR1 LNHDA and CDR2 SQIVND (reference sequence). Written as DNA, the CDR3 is TGTGCCAGTGGGGGGACCTCAAGCATTCAGTACTTC. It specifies CASGGTSSIQYF.

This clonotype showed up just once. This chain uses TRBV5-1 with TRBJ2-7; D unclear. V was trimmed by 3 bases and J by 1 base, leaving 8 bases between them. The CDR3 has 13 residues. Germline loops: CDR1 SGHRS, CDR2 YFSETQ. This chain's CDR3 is CASSSSPSYEQYF. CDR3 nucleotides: TGCGCCAGCAGCTCGAGCCCATCCTACGAGCAGTACTTC.

CDR3 sequence (DNA): TGCGCCAGCAGCTTAGATCCGGGGTGGGGTATGAACACTGAAGCTTTCTTT. This translates into CASSLDPGWGMNTEAFF. The V call is TRBV5-1, the J call TRBJ1-1; no firm D call. The CDR3 consists of 17 residues. Between the trimmed V and J ends, which lost 2 bases and 0 bases, there was a span of 17 bases. Germline V CDR1 and CDR2: SGHRS, YFSETQ.

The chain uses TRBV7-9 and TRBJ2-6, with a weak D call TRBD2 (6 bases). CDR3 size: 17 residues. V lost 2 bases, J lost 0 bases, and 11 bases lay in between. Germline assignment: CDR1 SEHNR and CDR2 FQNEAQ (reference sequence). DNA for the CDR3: TGTGCCAGCAGCTTACTAGCGTTTAGCTCTGGGGCCAACGTCCTGACTTTC. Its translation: CASSLLAFSSGANVLTF.

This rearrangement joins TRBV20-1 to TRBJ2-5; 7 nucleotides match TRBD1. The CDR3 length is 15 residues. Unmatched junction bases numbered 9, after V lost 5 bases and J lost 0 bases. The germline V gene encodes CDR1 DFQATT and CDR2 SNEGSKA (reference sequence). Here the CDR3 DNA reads TGCAGTGCTCCTATTACAGGGGTCTACCAAGAGACCCAGTACTTC. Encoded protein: CSAPITGVYQETQYF.

For the CDR3, the DNA is TGTGCCAGCAGCGACAGGAGAGGGGGGAACACTGAAGCTTTCTTT. Amino acid sequence: CASSDRRGGNTEAFF. The gene calls are TRBV3-1 and TRBJ1-1; tentatively, D is TRBD1 (6 bases). Germline CDR1 reads LGHDT; CDR2 reads YNNKEL (reference sequence). Trimming stripped 5 bases from V and 1 base from J, with 14 bases between. The CDR3 runs 15 residues.

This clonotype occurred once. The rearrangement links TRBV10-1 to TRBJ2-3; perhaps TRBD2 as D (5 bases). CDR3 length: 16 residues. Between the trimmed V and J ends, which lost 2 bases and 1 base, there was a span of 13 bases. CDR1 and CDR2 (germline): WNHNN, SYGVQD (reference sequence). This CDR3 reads CASSEGSGMGTDTQYF. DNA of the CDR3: TGCGCCAGCAGTGAGGGTTCGGGAATGGGCACAGATACGCAGTATTTT.

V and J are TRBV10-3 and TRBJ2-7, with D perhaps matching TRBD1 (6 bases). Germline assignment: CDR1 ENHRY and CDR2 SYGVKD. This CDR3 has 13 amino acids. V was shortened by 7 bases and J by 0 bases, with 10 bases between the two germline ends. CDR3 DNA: TGTGCCATCAATCAGGACAGCTCCTACGAGCAGTACTTC. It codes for CAINQDSSYEQYF.

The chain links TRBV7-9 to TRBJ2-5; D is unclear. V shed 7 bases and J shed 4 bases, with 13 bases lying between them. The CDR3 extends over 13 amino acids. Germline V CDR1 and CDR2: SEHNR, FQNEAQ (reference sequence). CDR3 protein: CASTSVYGETQYF. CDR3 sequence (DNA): TGTGCCAGCACCTCCGTGTATGGAGAGACCCAGTACTTC.

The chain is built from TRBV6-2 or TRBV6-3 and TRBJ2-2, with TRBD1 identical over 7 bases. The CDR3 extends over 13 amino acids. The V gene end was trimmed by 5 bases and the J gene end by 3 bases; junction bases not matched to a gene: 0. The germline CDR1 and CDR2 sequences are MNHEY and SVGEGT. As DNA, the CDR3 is TGTGCCAGCAGTGGACAGGACACCGGGGAGCTGTTTTTT. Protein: CASSGQDTGELFF.